Listed here are 29 T cell receptor beta chains from one sample, sequenced in a study of shared clonotypes between healthy human individuals. Sequencing was performed with immunoSEQ multiplex PCR; in TCRdb, only in-frame clones are kept and a portion is missing. This table holds around 2,000,000 clones, 95% found once. The sample comprised naive CD4+ T cells sorted from blood. Subset given: CD45RA+ positively selected. These receptor sequences come from a man aged 18 to 30 in good health.

The chain recombines TRBV6-5 with TRBJ2-7; D gene ambiguous. The length of the CDR3 is 15 residues. With 0 bases removed from V and 3 bases from J, the gap between germline ends came to 12 bases. From germline, CDR1 is MNHEY and CDR2 SVGAGI. The DNA of the CDR3 is TGTGCCAGCAGTTACTCCGGGCCCAGGTTCTACGAGCAGTACTTC. This sequence encodes CASSYSGPRFYEQYF.

This clone was seen just once. This CDR3 reads CASSSRDRGHQPQHF. Here the CDR3 DNA reads TGTGCCAGCAGTTCCCGGGACAGGGGGCATCAGCCCCAGCATTTT. The V gene is TRBV28, the J gene TRBJ1-5, with 12 nucleotides matching TRBD1. CDR3 size: 15 residues. Losses at the gene ends were 4 bases for V and 5 bases for J; bases not matched to a gene: 3. The germline V gene encodes CDR1 MDHEN and CDR2 SYDVKM.

The chain carries TRBV2 and TRBJ2-7, with D perhaps TRBD2 (5 bases). Germline V CDR1 and CDR2: SNHLY, FYNNEI. The V gene lost 7 bases and the J gene lost 4 bases, with 11 bases spanning the gap. The CDR3 covers 12 residues. Here the CDR3 reads CASTRTAYEQYF. The CDR3 DNA reads as TGTGCCAGCACGAGGACTGCTTACGAGCAGTACTTC.

This chain links TRBV7-8 with TRBJ2-7; 7 bases are a match to TRBD1. Germline V gene lookup returns CDR1 SGHVS and CDR2 FQNEAQ. This CDR3 is 15 amino acids long. The V and J ends lost 5 bases and 3 bases, in that order; junction bases with no gene match: 10. The CDR3 region has the DNA TGTGCCAGCAGCCAAGACAGGGTGCTCCTCTACGAGCAGTACTTC. Translation gives CASSQDRVLLYEQYF.

The count of this clone is one. In DNA, the CDR3 is TGTGCCAGCAGCGTAGGGACTAGCGGGAGGGAAAAGACCCAGTACTTC. Amino acid sequence: CASSVGTSGREKTQYF. The chain recombines TRBV9 with TRBJ2-5, with 15 nucleotides matching TRBD2. Trimming took 0 bases from V and 6 from J; bases not matched to a gene: 3. This CDR3 spans 16 amino acids. Germline CDR1 is SGDLS and CDR2 is YYNGEE.

The chain carries TRBV18 and TRBJ2-3; D is ambiguous. The CDR3 sequence is 13 residues long. V dropped 2 bases and J dropped 6 bases, with 9 bases sitting between them. CDR1 is KGHSH, CDR2 LQKENI, per germline. The CDR3 here is CASSPRFVDTQYF. DNA of the CDR3: TGTGCCAGCTCACCAAGGTTCGTTGATACGCAGTATTTT.

The CDR3, as DNA: TGCAGTGCTGACGGAGCGTTCGGCCAGTACTTC. Protein sequence: CSADGAFGQYF. The chain links TRBV20-1 to TRBJ2-5; D remains unclear. The length of the CDR3 is 11 residues. The germline gives CDR1 DFQATT, CDR2 SNEGSKA (reference sequence). The V gene lost 5 bases and the J gene lost 10 bases, with 14 bases spanning the gap.

The chain links TRBV7-8 to TRBJ2-7; 8 nucleotides line up with TRBD2. V was pared by 4 bases and J by 1 base, with 6 bases of the junction left unmatched. The CDR3 has 15 residues. Germline-derived CDR1 and CDR2 are SGHVS and FQNEAQ. The CDR3 spells CASSSAGAGSYEQYF. CDR3 DNA sequence: TGTGCCAGCAGCTCAGCGGGGGCCGGGTCCTACGAGCAGTACTTC.

The rearrangement links TRBV2 to TRBJ1-1; D remains ambiguous. V was clipped by 0 bases and J by 10 bases, with 9 bases between them. The length of the CDR3 is 12 residues. In germline, CDR1 is SNHLY, CDR2 FYNNEI. The CDR3 DNA sequence: TGTGCCAGCAGTGAAGCCAAAACGGTAGCTTTCTTT. It specifies CASSEAKTVAFF.

This clone was detected once. The chain is built from TRBV19 and TRBJ2-7, with D tentatively TRBD2 (6 bases). This CDR3 is 14 amino acids long. V was cut by 5 bases and J by 6 bases, with 17 bases left in between. Germline assignment: CDR1 LNHDA and CDR2 SQIVND (reference sequence). As DNA, the CDR3 is TGTGCCAGTAGTTCGACTAGTAAGGAACGCGAGCAGTACTTC. Translating gives CASSSTSKEREQYF.

The chain is built from TRBV6-5 and TRBJ2-5; D not certain. TRBJ2-7 matches the DNA end more closely, so the J call is doubtful. The CDR3 has 14 residues. Per germline, CDR1 MNHEY and CDR2 SVGAGI. As DNA, the CDR3 is TGTGCCAGCAGTCGGAAGGGTCATACGTACGAGCAGTACTTC. The encoded protein is CASSRKGHTYEQYF.

The chain is built from TRBV28 and TRBJ1-5, with 8 bases matching TRBD1. Per germline, CDR1 MDHEN and CDR2 SYDVKM. The trim removed 1 base at V and 3 bases at J, leaving 14 bases unmatched. The CDR3 spans 19 residues. In DNA, the CDR3 is TGTGCCAGCAGTTTATTGGGACAGGTTTTTTTGGGGAACAATCAGCCCCAGCATTTT. This translates into CASSLLGQVFLGNNQPQHF. Based on the CDR3 plus reference TRBV28 and TRBJ1-5, the full variable domain is DVKVTQSSRYLVKRTGEKVFLECVQDMDHENMFWYRQDPGLGLRLIYFSYDVKMKEKGDIPEGYSVSREKKERFSLILESASTNQTSMYLCASSLLGQVFLGNNQPQHFGDGTRLSIL.

V usage is TRBV5-4 and J usage is TRBJ1-1; 12 nucleotides align to TRBD1. The CDR3 runs to 16 residues. The germline gives CDR1 SGHNT, CDR2 YYREEE (reference sequence). J gave up 1 base and V 4 bases, and 5 bases lay outside the gene matches. The CDR3 protein is CASSERDRGRNTEAFF. The CDR3 bases are TGTGCCAGCAGCGAGCGGGACAGGGGGCGGAACACTGAAGCTTTCTTT. The full variable domain, with the rest looked up from reference TRBV5-4 and TRBJ1-1, is ETGVTQSPTHLIKTRGQQVTLRCSSQSGHNTVSWYQQALGQGPQFIFQYYREEENGRGNFPPRFSGLQFPNYSSELNVNALELDDSALYLCASSERDRGRNTEAFFGQGTRLTVV.

The CDR3 spells CASSISGPPGEQYF. CDR3 in DNA: TGTGCCAGTAGTATTTCGGGGCCACCTGGTGAGCAGTACTTC. This sequence joins TRBV19 and TRBJ2-7, with D possibly called TRBD1 or TRBD2 (5 bases each). Trimming took off 3 bases at V and 7 bases at J, with 16 bases between the two ends. The CDR3 loop spans 14 amino acids. The germline V gene encodes CDR1 LNHDA and CDR2 SQIVND (reference sequence).

The rearrangement uses TRBV7-2 and TRBJ2-7, with a weak D call TRBD1 (6 bases). CDR1 and CDR2 from the germline V gene are SGHTA and FQGNSA. This CDR3 has 15 residues. V lost 0 bases and J lost 0, with 9 bases in between. The DNA for the CDR3 is TGTGCCAGCAGCTTAGCGGGGGCTAGCTCCTACGAGCAGTACTTC. Residues: CASSLAGASSYEQYF.

The chain is built from TRBV7-9 and TRBJ2-3; TRBD2 agrees at 13 bases. This CDR3 is built from 15 residues. With 5 bases clipped from V and 3 bases from J, the junction kept 2 bases outside the gene matches. Germline CDR1 reads SEHNR; CDR2 reads FQNEAQ (reference sequence). The CDR3 here is CASSTGLAGTDTQYF. For the CDR3, the DNA is TGTGCCAGCAGCACGGGACTAGCGGGAACAGATACGCAGTATTTT. Using reference TRBV7-9 and TRBJ2-3 for the parts outside the CDR3, the full variable domain is DTGVSQNPRHKITKRGQNVTFRCDPISEHNRLYWYRQTLGQGPEFLTYFQNEAQLEKSRLLSDRFSAERPKGSFSTLEIQRTEQGDSAMYLCASSTGLAGTDTQYFGPGTRLTVL.

In regard to this clone: This specimen includes other DNA sequences encoding the same CDR3. V usage is TRBV7-9 and J usage is TRBJ2-7; TRBD1 matches at 8 bases. J lost 0 bases, V lost 4 bases, and 2 bases had no gene match. The CDR3 spans 14 residues. The germline CDR1 and CDR2 sequences are SEHNR and FQNEAQ (reference sequence). CDR3: CASSSTGASYEQYF. CDR3 DNA: TGTGCCAGCAGCTCGACAGGGGCCTCCTACGAGCAGTACTTC.

The chain couples TRBV5-1 to TRBJ1-4; 7 bases match TRBD1. Trimming removed 4 bases from V and 8 bases from J; junction bases left unmatched: 5. There are 13 residues in the CDR3. The germline V gene has CDR1 SGHRS and CDR2 YFSETQ. This CDR3 is CASSEQGHEKLFF. The CDR3 region has the DNA TGCGCCAGCAGCGAACAGGGGCACGAAAAACTGTTTTTT. Full variable domain (outside the CDR3, taken from reference TRBV5-1 and TRBJ1-4): KAGVTQTPRYLIKTRGQQVTLSCSPISGHRSVSWYQQTPGQGLQFLFEYFSETQRNKGNFPGRFSGRQFSNSRSEMNVSTLELGDSALYLCASSEQGHEKLFFGSGTQLSVL.

The V call is TRBV30, the J call TRBJ2-7, with TRBD1 matching over 10 bases. J lost 4 bases, V lost 5 bases, and 8 bases had no gene match. There are 14 residues in the CDR3. CDR1 is GTSNPN and CDR2 is SVGIG in the germline V gene (reference sequence). CDR3 sequence (DNA): TGTGCCTGGTCCCGGGACAGGGGAACGTACGAGCAGTACTTC. Amino acids: CAWSRDRGTYEQYF.

The J gene is TRBJ1-2, the V gene TRBV5-1; D remains unclear. V was pared by 2 bases and J by 2 bases, with 4 bases between. This CDR3 is 12 amino acids long. CDR1 is SGHRS, CDR2 YFSETQ, per germline. The CDR3 DNA reads as TGCGCCAGCAGCTTAACAAACTATGGCTACACCTTC. It yields the protein CASSLTNYGYTF.

The chain employs TRBV7-8 and TRBJ1-4; D is perhaps TRBD1 (5 bases). This CDR3 has 15 amino acids. CDR1 and CDR2 (germline): SGHVS, FQNEAQ. V lost 1 base and J 4 bases, leaving 10 bases between the germline ends. The CDR3 coding sequence is TGTGCCAGCAGCTTAGGACAGATTAATAATGAAAAACTGTTTTTT. Translation gives CASSLGQINNEKLFF.

The chain is built from TRBV5-4 and TRBJ1-4; maybe TRBD1 (5 bases). V was pared by 4 bases and J by 5 bases, with 12 bases between. The CDR3 covers 14 residues. The germline gives CDR1 SGHNT, CDR2 YYREEE (reference sequence). The CDR3 loop reads CASSRGTGNEKLFF. The CDR3 bases are TGTGCCAGCAGCCGCGGGACTGGGAATGAAAAACTGTTTTTT. The full variable domain, its missing parts supplied by reference TRBV5-4 and TRBJ1-4, is ETGVTQSPTHLIKTRGQQVTLRCSSQSGHNTVSWYQQALGQGPQFIFQYYREEENGRGNFPPRFSGLQFPNYSSELNVNALELDDSALYLCASSRGTGNEKLFFGSGTQLSVL.

The chain combines TRBV6-5 with TRBJ1-4; D remains unclear. The CDR3 has 13 amino acids. V lost 8 bases and J lost 7, with 14 bases in between. Per the germline V gene, CDR1 is MNHEY and CDR2 is SVGAGI. The CDR3 DNA follows: TGTGCCAGCTTTGACACGAATAGTGAAAAACTGTTTTTT. Protein sequence: CASFDTNSEKLFF.

The gene calls are TRBV7-9 and TRBJ1-4; TRBD1 agrees at 9 bases. V lost 5 bases and J lost 8; bases outside the gene matches: 9. Germline V gene sequence: CDR1 SEHNR, CDR2 FQNEAQ (reference sequence). The CDR3 is 15 residues long. CDR3 coding DNA: TGTGCCAGCAGCCAGCTGGGACAGGGCGGCGAAAAACTGTTTTTT. Protein sequence: CASSQLGQGGEKLFF.

The V and J genes are TRBV2 and TRBJ1-4; D is undetermined. CDR1 and CDR2 from the germline V gene are SNHLY and FYNNEI. V dropped 5 bases and J dropped 5 bases, with 12 bases sitting between them. The CDR3 runs 14 residues. The DNA of the CDR3 is TGTGCCAGCAGTACTCCGGGCTCAAATGAAAAACTGTTTTTT. Translation gives CASSTPGSNEKLFF. Variable domain in full (rest from reference TRBV2 and TRBJ1-4): EPEVTQTPSHQVTQMGQEVILRCVPISNHLYFYWYRQILGQKVEFLVSFYNNEISEKSEIFDDQFSVERPDGSNFTLKIRSTKLEDSAMYFCASSTPGSNEKLFFGSGTQLSVL.

J is TRBJ2-6 and V is TRBV27, with D uncertain. Per germline, CDR1 MNHEY and CDR2 SMNVEV (reference sequence). The CDR3 spans 15 residues. V was trimmed by 4 bases and J by 2 bases, leaving 9 bases between them. The CDR3 nucleotides read TGTGCCAGCAGTTATGCTGGGACTGGGGCCAACGTCCTGACTTTC. Translating it yields CASSYAGTGANVLTF.

The V gene is TRBV28, the J gene TRBJ2-7, with 15 bases identical to TRBD2. Trimming cost V 10 bases and J 1 base; bases outside gene matches: 8. The CDR3 has 16 amino acids. Per germline, CDR1 MDHEN and CDR2 SYDVKM. The CDR3 nucleotides are TGTGCCACCGCGGGACTAGCGGGGGGAAAGTCCTACGAGCAGTACTTC. Translation gives CATAGLAGGKSYEQYF. The whole variable domain, filled in from reference TRBV28 and TRBJ2-7, reads DVKVTQSSRYLVKRTGEKVFLECVQDMDHENMFWYRQDPGLGLRLIYFSYDVKMKEKGDIPEGYSVSREKKERFSLILESASTNQTSMYLCATAGLAGGKSYEQYFGPGTRLTVT.

The chain links TRBV19 to TRBJ1-4; perhaps TRBD1 as D (6 bases). Trimming stripped 4 bases from V and 4 bases from J, with 13 bases between. CDR3 length equals 15 residues. Germline CDR1 and CDR2: LNHDA and SQIVND (reference sequence). CDR3: CASSSTGTGNEKLFF. CDR3 nucleotides: TGTGCCAGTAGTAGTACAGGGACGGGTAATGAAAAACTGTTTTTT.

This chain uses TRBV29-1 with TRBJ1-2, with D perhaps TRBD1 (6 bases). The CDR3 runs to 13 residues. Deletions cut 6 bases from V and 4 bases from J, with 15 bases between. The germline V gene has CDR1 SQVTM and CDR2 ANQGSEA. The CDR3, as DNA: TGCAGCGTACTAGAGGGGGGCGCCTATGGCTACACCTTC. Its protein product is CSVLEGGAYGYTF. Using reference TRBV29-1 and TRBJ1-2 for the parts outside the CDR3, the full variable domain is SAVISQKPSRDICQRGTSLTIQCQVDSQVTMMFWYRQQPGQSLTLIATANQGSEATYESGFVIDKFPISRPNLTFSTLTVSNMSPEDSSIYLCSVLEGGAYGYTFGSGTRLTVV.